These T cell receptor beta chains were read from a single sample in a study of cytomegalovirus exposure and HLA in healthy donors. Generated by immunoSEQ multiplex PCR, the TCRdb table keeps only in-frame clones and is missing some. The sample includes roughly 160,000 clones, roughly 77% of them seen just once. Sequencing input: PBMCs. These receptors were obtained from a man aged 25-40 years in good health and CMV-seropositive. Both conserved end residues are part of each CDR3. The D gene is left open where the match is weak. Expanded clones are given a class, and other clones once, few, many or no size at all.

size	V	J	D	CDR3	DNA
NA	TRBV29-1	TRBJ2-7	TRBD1	CSVETSTGGPYEQYF	TGCAGCGTTGAAACCTCGACAGGGGGCCCCTACGAGCAGTACTTC
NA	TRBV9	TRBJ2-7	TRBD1	CASSAGQGGYEQYF	TGTGCCAGCAGCGCGGGACAGGGTGGCTACGAGCAGTACTTC
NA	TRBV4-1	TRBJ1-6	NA	CASSQDGLIYNSPLHF	TGCGCCAGCAGCCAAGATGGGCTAATCTATAATTCACCCCTCCACTTT
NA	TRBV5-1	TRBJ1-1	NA	CASSLAGDTEAFF	TGCGCCAGCAGCTTGGCCGGGGACACTGAAGCTTTCTTT
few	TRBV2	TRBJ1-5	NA	CASSEWGGSNQPQHF	TGTGCCAGCAGTGAGTGGGGGGGGAGCAATCAGCCCCAGCATTTT
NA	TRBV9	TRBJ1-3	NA	CASSVAGTGNTIYF	TGTGCCAGCAGCGTAGCGGGGACTGGAAACACCATATATTTT
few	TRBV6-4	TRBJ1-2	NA	CASSDPRQFTSVRGYTF	TGTGCCAGCAGTGACCCACGACAGTTTACGAGTGTTCGCGGCTACACCTTC
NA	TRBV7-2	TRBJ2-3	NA	CASSEGLLLDTQYF	TGTGCCAGCAGCGAGGGACTCCTATTAGATACGCAGTATTTT
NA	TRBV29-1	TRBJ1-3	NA	CSVETQGNTIYF	TGCAGCGTTGAAACACAGGGAAACACCATATATTTT
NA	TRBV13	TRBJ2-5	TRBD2	CASSLAGGGLETQYF	TGTGCCAGCAGCTTAGCCGGGGGGGGGCTGGAGACCCAGTACTTC
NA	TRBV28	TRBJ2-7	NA	CASSHTGNEQYF	TGTGCCAGCAGTCACACAGGGAACGAGCAGTACTTC
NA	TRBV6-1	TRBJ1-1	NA	CASTLDSPNTEAFF	TGTGCCAGCACTCTGGACAGCCCGAACACTGAAGCTTTCTTT
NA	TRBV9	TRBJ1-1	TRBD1	CASSDLQGALTEAFF	TGTGCCAGCAGCGACCTACAGGGGGCGTTGACTGAAGCTTTCTTT
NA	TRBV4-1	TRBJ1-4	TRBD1	CASSQVRTGPEKLFF	TGCGCCAGCAGCCAAGTTAGGACAGGGCCCGAAAAACTGTTTTTT
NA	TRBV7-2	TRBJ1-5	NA	CASSSSGQGPQHF	TGTGCCAGCAGCTCTAGTGGGCAGGGGCCCCAGCATTTT
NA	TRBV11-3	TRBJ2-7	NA	CASSLGAQTYEQYF	TGTGCCAGCAGCTTAGGGGCACAAACCTACGAGCAGTACTTC
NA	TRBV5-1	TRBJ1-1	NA	CASSFSGWEAFF	TGCGCCAGCAGCTTTTCAGGATGGGAAGCTTTCTTT
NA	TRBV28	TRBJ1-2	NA	CASSSPGRSYGYTF	TGTGCCAGCAGTTCCCCCGGTAGGAGCTATGGCTACACCTTC
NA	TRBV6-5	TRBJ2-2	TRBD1	CASSPGTGELFF	TGTGCCAGCAGCCCCGGGACAGGAGAGCTGTTTTTT